The 7 T cell receptor beta chains presented below share a single source sample, sequenced in a study of cytomegalovirus exposure and HLA in healthy donors. PCR involved 60 Vbeta and 13 Jbeta primers. Sequencing was performed with immunoSEQ multiplex PCR; in TCRdb, only in-frame clones are kept and a portion is missing. The listing contains tens of thousands of clones. Sequenced material: PBMCs. The receptors were sampled from a boy aged 10-17 years in good health and CMV-seronegative.

The J gene is TRBJ2-1, the V gene TRBV4-2, with TRBD2 matching over 14 bases. V was clipped by 3 bases and J by 6 bases; unmatched bases: 4. Germline assignment: CDR1 LGHNA and CDR2 YNFKEQ. The CDR3 consists of 16 residues. CDR3 loop: CASSQYGTSGSNEQFF. CDR3 coding DNA: TGTGCCAGCAGCCAGTACGGGACTAGCGGGAGCAATGAGCAGTTCTTC.

This chain links TRBV13 with TRBJ2-1, with D unclear. This CDR3 is built from 12 residues. The germline V gene has CDR1 PRHDT and CDR2 FYEKMQ (reference sequence). Between the trimmed V and J ends, which lost 5 bases and 8 bases, there was a span of 10 bases. CDR3 coding DNA: TGTGCCAGCAGCCCCCTGCGAGATGAGCAGTTCTTC. Its protein product is CASSPLRDEQFF. The full variable domain, rest sourced from reference TRBV13 and TRBJ2-1, is AAGVIQSPRHLIKEKRETATLKCYPIPRHDTVYWYQQGPGQDPQFLISFYEKMQSDKGSIPDRFSAQQFSDYHSELNMSSLELGDSALYFCASSPLRDEQFFGPGTRLTVL.

This chain uses TRBV5-4 with TRBJ2-7; 7 positions match TRBD2. Germline V gives CDR1 SGHNT, CDR2 YYREEE (reference sequence). This CDR3 has 16 residues. With 3 bases clipped from V and 1 base from J, the junction kept 10 bases outside the gene matches. CDR3 in DNA: TGTGCCAGCAGCTCACTTGGGACTACCCTTTCCTACGAGCAGTACTTC. It encodes CASSSLGTTLSYEQYF.

The chain is built from TRBV5-1 and TRBJ2-7; 9 bases are a match to TRBD1. The V gene end was trimmed by 3 bases and the J gene end by 8 bases; junction bases not matched to a gene: 9. This CDR3 is 14 amino acids long. In germline, CDR1 is SGHRS, CDR2 YFSETQ. CDR3 nucleotides: TGCGCCAGCAGCTGGACAGGGGACGAGGTGAAGCAGTACTTC. This translates into CASSWTGDEVKQYF.

CDR3 sequence: CAWSGPVPGQGEKTDTQYF. CDR3 nucleotides: TGTGCCTGGAGTGGACCAGTCCCGGGACAGGGAGAGAAGACAGATACGCAGTATTTT. The V gene is TRBV30, the J gene TRBJ2-3, with 9 bases that match TRBD1. Germline values: CDR1 GTSNPN, CDR2 SVGIG (reference sequence). V was pared by 1 base and J by 3 bases, with 17 bases of the junction left unmatched. The CDR3 runs to 19 residues.

In DNA form, the CDR3 reads TGTGCCAGCGCGGGGGGTAGGGGCGGCTATGGCTACACCTTC. It yields the protein CASAGGRGGYGYTF. The chain recombines TRBV14 with TRBJ1-2; weak D call: TRBD1 (5 bases). The V gene's germline CDR1 is SGHDN and CDR2 FVKESK. The CDR3 extends over 14 amino acids. The ends were cut back, 8 bases at V and 4 bases at J, with 17 bases in the middle. Complete variable domain (other parts from reference TRBV14 and TRBJ1-2): EAGVTQFPSHSVIEKGQTVTLRCDPISGHDNLYWYRRVMGKEIKFLLHFVKESKQDESGMPNNRFLAERTGGTYSTLKVQPAELEDSGVYFCASAGGRGGYGYTFGSGTRLTVV.

The V call is TRBV9, the J call TRBJ2-7, with 8 bases that match TRBD2. CDR1 and CDR2 (germline): SGDLS, YYNGEE. This CDR3 is 16 amino acids long. Losses at the gene ends were 0 bases for V and 3 bases for J; bases not matched to a gene: 8. The CDR3 DNA sequence: TGTGCCAGCAGCGTAGGTGCGGGGGGCGAACTCTACGAGCAGTACTTC. This translates into CASSVGAGGELYEQYF.